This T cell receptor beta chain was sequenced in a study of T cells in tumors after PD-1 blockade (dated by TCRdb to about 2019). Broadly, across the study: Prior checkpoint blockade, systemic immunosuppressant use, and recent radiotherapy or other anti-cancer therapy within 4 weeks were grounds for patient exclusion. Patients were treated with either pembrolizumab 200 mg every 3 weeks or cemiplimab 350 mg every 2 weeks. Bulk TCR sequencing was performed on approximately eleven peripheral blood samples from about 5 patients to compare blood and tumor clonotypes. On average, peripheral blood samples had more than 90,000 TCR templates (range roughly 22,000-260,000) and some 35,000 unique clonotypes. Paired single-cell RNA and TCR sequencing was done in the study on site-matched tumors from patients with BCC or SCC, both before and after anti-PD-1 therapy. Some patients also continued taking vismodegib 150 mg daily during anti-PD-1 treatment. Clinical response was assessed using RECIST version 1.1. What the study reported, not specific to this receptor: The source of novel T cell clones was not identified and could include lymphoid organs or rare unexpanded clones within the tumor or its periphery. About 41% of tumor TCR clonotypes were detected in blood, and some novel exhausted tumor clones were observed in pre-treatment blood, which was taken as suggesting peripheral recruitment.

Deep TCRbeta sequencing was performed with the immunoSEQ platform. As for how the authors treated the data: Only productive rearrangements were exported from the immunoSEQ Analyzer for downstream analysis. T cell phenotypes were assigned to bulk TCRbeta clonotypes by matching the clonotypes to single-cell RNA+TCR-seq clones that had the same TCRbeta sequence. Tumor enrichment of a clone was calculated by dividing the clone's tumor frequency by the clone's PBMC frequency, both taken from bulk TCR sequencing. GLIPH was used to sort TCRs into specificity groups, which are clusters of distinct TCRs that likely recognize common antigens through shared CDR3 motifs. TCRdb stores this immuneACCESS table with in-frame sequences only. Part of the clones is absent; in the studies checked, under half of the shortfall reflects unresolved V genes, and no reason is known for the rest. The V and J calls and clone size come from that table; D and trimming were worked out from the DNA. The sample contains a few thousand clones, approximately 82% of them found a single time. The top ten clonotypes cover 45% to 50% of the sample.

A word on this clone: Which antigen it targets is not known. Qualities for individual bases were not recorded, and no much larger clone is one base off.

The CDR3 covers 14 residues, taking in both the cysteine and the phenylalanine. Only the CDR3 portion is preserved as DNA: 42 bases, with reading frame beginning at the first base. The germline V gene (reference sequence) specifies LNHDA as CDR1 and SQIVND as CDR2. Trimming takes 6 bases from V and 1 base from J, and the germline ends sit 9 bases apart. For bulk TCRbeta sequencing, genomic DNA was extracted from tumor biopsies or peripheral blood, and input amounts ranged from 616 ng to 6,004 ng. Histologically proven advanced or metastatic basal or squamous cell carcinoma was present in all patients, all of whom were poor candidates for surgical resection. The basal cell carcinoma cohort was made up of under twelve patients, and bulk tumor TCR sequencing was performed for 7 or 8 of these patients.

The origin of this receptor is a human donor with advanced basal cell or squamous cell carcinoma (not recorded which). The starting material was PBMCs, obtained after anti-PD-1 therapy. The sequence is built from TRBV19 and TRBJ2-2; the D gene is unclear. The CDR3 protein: CASSPGLNTGELFF. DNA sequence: TGTGCCAGTAGCCCCGGATTGAACACCGGGGAGCTGTTTTTT.